This T cell receptor (beta chain) was retrieved from a study of tumor and adjacent non-tumor tissue in lung cancer (dated by TCRdb to the late 2010s). Context from the whole study: The cohort included some twelve adenocarcinoma, 2 squamous cell carcinoma and 1 small cell lung cancer patients. TCRbeta CDR3 sequencing was performed on 25 to 30 paired specimens, with one tumor sample and one normal lung sample collected per patient. The study compared bulk TCRbeta repertoires between lung tumor tissue and matched distant non-tumor lung tissue from fewer than 19 lung cancer patients. The 15 or so patients were aged about 30 to 76 years, included about ten men and 5 women, and had TNM stage I to III disease. Sequencing produced more than 100,000,000 productive TCRbeta reads in total, an average of approximately 4.1 million reads per sample.

The method behind the library was multiplex PCR. The data were produced on an Illumina HiSeq 2500. TCRbeta libraries were constructed through three rounds of nested PCR with primers (Table S4) according to protocols adapted from ARM-PCR. Before sequencing, PCR products of 200-500 bp were cut from the gel and purified using the QIAquick gel extraction kit. The study's processing was this. Reads were cleaned with Trimmomatic, merged with FLASH into complete CDR3 sequences, and assigned to V(D)J germline segments with MiTCR. VDJtools was used to compute clonal diversity as the inverse Simpson's index. In-frame sequences without a premature stop codon were defined as productive reads. In-frame beta chains were kept once TCRdb had trimmed the public reads at Q25 with fastp and called clones with MiXCR. All rows with the same CDR3 protein become a single entry with the most common DNA and genes. The V and J calls and clone size come from TCRdb's table, not from the authors' own analysis. The sample table shows some 120,000 distinct CDR3 sequences, and approximately 66% are seen once. The leading ten clones occupy around 13% of the sample.

RNA was isolated from bulk, unsorted tissue, and RNA quality was assessed with a NanoDrop ND-1000 and an Agilent 2100. All donors had newly diagnosed lung cancer, had not received prior chemotherapy, and were admitted for thoracic surgery in China between August and November 2014. The study excluded patients who had received radiotherapy or chemotherapy before or who had another cancer at the same time. Pieces of surgical tissue measuring roughly 1-2 cm3 were kept in RNAlater solution and stored at -80 degrees C until use. The research as a whole found: The top 100 clones accounted for a significantly larger cumulative portion of the repertoire in normal lung than in tumor tissue. Younger patients had significantly higher TCR diversity, and higher tumor TCR diversity was associated with shorter overall and disease-free survival. Neither the sequencing platform nor unique molecular identifiers are mentioned in the methods. Tumor tissue showed significantly higher TCR diversity (inverse Simpson) than normal lung tissue, at around 460 vs 160 (P = 0.0075, Mann-Whitney U test). Only approximately 14 patients were in the cohort, and the authors stated that larger samples and more detailed clinical data are needed. Peripheral blood was not sequenced, so blood TCRbeta repertoires were not examined in the lung cancer patients of the study.

Worth noting for this clonotype: No antigen is known for it. No much larger clone is present one base from it, and per-base qualities are unavailable.

V is cut back by 7 bases and J by 8 bases, with 16 bases in the junction unmatched. From the cysteine through the phenylalanine, the CDR3 covers 17 amino acids. Only CDR3 DNA remains: 51 bases, in frame from the first base. From a lookup of the germline V gene, CDR1 and CDR2 are MNHEY and SVGAGI. The rearranged chain carries TRBV6-5 and TRBJ2-1; 11 central bases correspond to TRBD2. The sequenced sample was lung tumor tissue. This clonotype originated in a man between 25 and 39 years old with non-small cell lung cancer. The CDR3 region reads CASTPGLAGGPYDEQFF. The DNA sequence reads TGTGCCAGCACCCCCGGCCTAGCGGGAGGCCCGTACGATGAGCAGTTCTTC.